These 18 T cell receptor beta chains share one sample of origin, sequenced in a study of OX40 agonist ivuxolimab in advanced cancers. Method: immunoSEQ multiplex PCR; TCRdb's copy keeps in-frame clones and lacks some. The sample lists tens of thousands of clones, roughly 86% occurring once. Specimen: CD4+ or CD8+ T cells sorted from blood, collected in a trial of the OX40 agonist ivuxolimab. These receptors came from an adult with an advanced solid tumor such as melanoma, head and neck, liver or kidney cancer.

The J gene is TRBJ2-2, the V gene TRBV9; no clear D. Germline CDR1 reads SGDLS; CDR2 reads YYNGEE. V lost 2 bases, J lost 0 bases, and 14 bases lay in between. The CDR3 sequence is 17 residues long. CDR3 amino acids: CASSVSLNPANTGELFF. The CDR3 DNA follows: TGTGCCAGCAGCGTGTCACTAAATCCCGCGAACACCGGGGAGCTGTTTTTT.

This clone came up once. V gene TRBV28 combines with J gene TRBJ2-7; D gene uncertain. Germline loops: CDR1 MDHEN, CDR2 SYDVKM. The CDR3 is 10 amino acids. V was pared by 11 bases and J by 6 bases, with 11 bases between. The CDR3 region has the DNA TGTGCCGCAGGCTTCGCCGAGCAGTACTTC. It yields the protein CAAGFAEQYF.

This clone was seen a single time. The chain employs TRBV6-5 and TRBJ1-3; D remains ambiguous. This CDR3 has 14 residues. From germline, CDR1 is MNHEY and CDR2 SVGAGI. Trimming left V 2 bases short and J 2 bases short, with 7 bases between. In DNA, the CDR3 is TGTGCCAGCAGTTACGTCAAGGCTGGAAACACCATATATTTT. Translated: CASSYVKAGNTIYF.

The chain employs TRBV9 and TRBJ2-3; D is possibly TRBD2 (7 bases). This CDR3 comprises 17 residues. Trimming shortened V by 4 bases and J by 0 bases, and 18 bases separated the two germline ends. CDR1 is SGDLS and CDR2 is YYNGEE in the germline V gene. CDR3: CASSHPRRGPSTDTQYF. DNA for the CDR3: TGTGCCAGCAGCCATCCACGGCGGGGGCCTAGCACAGATACGCAGTATTTT.

This clone was seen once. The V call is TRBV28, the J call TRBJ1-5, with D unresolved. Per germline, CDR1 MDHEN and CDR2 SYDVKM. The CDR3 loop spans 16 amino acids. The ends were cut back, 8 bases at V and 0 bases at J, with 17 bases in the middle. CDR3 loop: CASRLRADLSNQPQHF. As DNA, the CDR3 is TGTGCCAGCCGCCTCCGGGCAGACCTTAGCAATCAGCCCCAGCATTTT.

V usage is TRBV7-2 and J usage is TRBJ2-3; D gene unclear. CDR1 and CDR2 (germline): SGHTA, FQGNSA. Trimming stripped 5 bases from V and 2 bases from J, with 8 bases between. This CDR3 region has 13 residues. CDR3 amino acids: CASSIFNTDTQYF. For the CDR3, the DNA is TGTGCCAGCAGCATCTTTAACACAGATACGCAGTATTTT.

The chain carries TRBV6-5 and TRBJ2-5, with a possible D match to TRBD2 (5 bases). CDR3 length: 14 amino acids. The germline CDR1 and CDR2 sequences are MNHEY and SVGAGI. Trimming cost V 4 bases and J 3 bases, with 12 bases left between them. This CDR3 is CASSSLGREETQYF. CDR3 DNA: TGTGCCAGCAGTTCTCTTGGGCGGGAAGAGACCCAGTACTTC.

The chain has TRBV28 and TRBJ1-4, with a possible D match to TRBD1 (5 bases). The V gene's germline CDR1 is MDHEN and CDR2 SYDVKM. V lost 6 bases and J 4 bases, leaving 15 bases between the germline ends. CDR3 size: 15 residues. CDR3 DNA sequence: TGTGCCAGCAGAGACCAGGGAAGTTATAATGAAAAACTGTTTTTT. Translated, it gives CASRDQGSYNEKLFF.

This clone is judged medium-sized. The sample holds other DNA sequences that translate to the same CDR3. The chain has TRBV19 and TRBJ1-5, with 9 bases lining up with TRBD1. The trim removed 3 bases at V and 5 bases at J, leaving 2 bases unmatched. CDR3 size: 14 residues. Germline CDR1 reads LNHDA; CDR2 reads SQIVND (reference sequence). As DNA, the CDR3 is TGTGCCAGTAGTATTTGGACAGGGGATCAGCCCCAGCATTTT. As protein: CASSIWTGDQPQHF.

The rearrangement uses TRBV21-1 and TRBJ2-7. TRBV21-1 is reported as a pseudogene. This CDR3 has 17 residues. This chain's CDR3 is CASSKFGSLAGYYEQYV. In DNA form, the CDR3 reads TGTGCCAGCAGCAAATTTGGTTCATTGGCAGGTTACTACGAGCAGTACGTC.

CDR3: CASSPFGANLGTDTQYF. CDR3 nucleotide sequence: TGCGCCAGCAGCCCCTTTGGGGCGAACTTAGGCACAGATACGCAGTATTTT. The chain employs TRBV10-1 and TRBJ2-3; perhaps TRBD1 as D (5 bases). The germline gives CDR1 WNHNN, CDR2 SYGVQD (reference sequence). The V end lost 6 bases, the J end lost 1 base, and 20 bases lay between the germline ends. The CDR3 spans 17 residues.

This clone was observed a handful of times. The chain uses TRBV29-1 and TRBJ1-2; 8 nucleotides align to TRBD1. J was trimmed by 7 bases and V by 5 bases; bases with no gene match: 9. Germline-derived CDR1 and CDR2 are SQVTM and ANQGSEA. The CDR3 has 13 amino acids. The CDR3 DNA follows: TGCAGCGTTCCAAGGGGGACAGGAGGTGGCTACACCTTC. Translation gives CSVPRGTGGGYTF.

As for this clone: Distinct nucleotide sequences in the sample also encode this CDR3. CDR3 sequence reads: CASSQDYRGQETQYF. The CDR3 DNA is TGCGCCAGCAGCCAAGATTATAGGGGGCAAGAGACCCAGTACTTC. The J gene is TRBJ2-5, the V gene TRBV4-3, with D tentatively TRBD1 (6 bases). The V end was cut by 0 bases, the J end by 2 bases, with 10 bases between. The CDR3 runs 15 residues. Germline assignment: CDR1 LGHNA and CDR2 YSLEER.

This chain joins TRBV7-2 and TRBJ1-2, with a weak D call TRBD1 (5 bases). The CDR3 contains 12 residues. V was trimmed by 3 bases and J by 8 bases, leaving 10 bases between them. Germline V gene lookup returns CDR1 SGHTA and CDR2 FQGNSA. CDR3 DNA sequence: TGTGCCAGCAGCTTCCCAGGGTACGGCTACACCTTC. Amino acids: CASSFPGYGYTF.

As for this clone: At one boundary the junction diverges from the germline segment, which might be a read error. This sequence joins TRBV5-4 and TRBJ2-7; tentative D call: TRBD2 (5 bases). Germline V lookup: CDR1 SGHNT, CDR2 YYREEE (reference sequence). The CDR3 is 14 amino acids. DNA of the CDR3: TGCGCCAGCAGCCAAGATGGCGGACTCGGCGAGCAGTACTTC. Residues: CASSQDGGLGEQYF.

This clone occurred once. The rearrangement uses TRBV27 and TRBJ1-1; 7 positions match TRBD1. Germline CDR1 MNHEY, CDR2 SMNVEV (reference sequence). The V gene end was trimmed by 10 bases and the J gene end by 6 bases; junction bases not matched to a gene: 5. This CDR3 has 11 amino acids. For the CDR3, the DNA is TGTGCCACCAGGGGGGGGGCTGAAGCTTTCTTT. Translation: CATRGGAEAFF.

This clone has more than one count but fewer than ten. The chain links TRBV13 to TRBJ2-5; tentatively, D is TRBD1 (6 bases). This CDR3 has 14 residues. Germline assignment: CDR1 PRHDT and CDR2 FYEKMQ (reference sequence). V was clipped by 3 bases and J by 2 bases, with 10 bases between them. CDR3 protein: CASSFKGEQETQYF. The CDR3 DNA reads TGTGCCAGCAGCTTTAAGGGGGAACAAGAGACCCAGTACTTC.

This clone was detected once. The genes are TRBV19 and TRBJ1-5; D is uncertain. Trimming pared 5 bases from V and 5 bases from J, leaving 22 bases between. The CDR3 spans 17 residues. Germline CDR1 is LNHDA and CDR2 is SQIVND (reference sequence). CDR3 nucleotides: TGTGCCAGTAGTTTCCCCCCCGGAGTGGACCCCGATCAGCCCCAGCATTTT. Translating it yields CASSFPPGVDPDQPQHF.